These 18 T cell receptor beta chains originate from one sample sequenced in a study of shared clonotypes between healthy human individuals. Profiling relied on immunoSEQ multiplex PCR, and the TCRdb table lists in-frame clones only, not all of them. The table lists fewer than 650,000 clones, around 77% of them singletons, with 12% in the top ten. Sequencing was done on a sample of PBMCs. The origin of the receptors is a woman in her thirties or forties in good health. Some clones in this sample may be carry-over from other donors' samples.

With respect to this clone: This sequence is one base from a far larger clone and is likely a read error. The chain is built from TRBV4-3 and TRBJ2-2; TRBD2 might be the D (6 bases). The CDR3 length is 18 residues. Trimming cost V 7 bases and J 5 bases, with 26 bases left between them. CDR1 and CDR2 from the germline V gene are LGHNA and YSLEER. For the CDR3, the DNA is TGCGCCAGCAACCGACGTCTTTTTTCGCGGGAAGGAACCGGGGAGCTGTTTTTT. Translated, it gives CASNRRLFSREGTGELFF.

This sequence joins TRBV5-4 and TRBJ1-2; TRBD1 might be the D (6 bases). This CDR3 is built from 18 residues. Germline-derived CDR1 and CDR2 are SGHNT and YYREEE (reference sequence). The V end was cut by 3 bases, the J end by 4 bases, with 25 bases between. The CDR3 protein is CASSSMDLIQGSGYGYTF. The CDR3 region has the DNA TGTGCCAGCAGCTCAATGGACTTGATACAGGGTTCGGGCTATGGCTACACCTTC.

The V gene is TRBV7-8, the J gene TRBJ2-7; a possible D gene is TRBD1 (6 bases). V lost 1 base, J lost 0 bases, and 16 bases lay in between. The CDR3 is 17 residues long. CDR1 SGHVS and CDR2 FQNEAQ come from the germline V gene. CDR3 nucleotide sequence: TGTGCCAGCAGCTTAGGGGCAACAGGGCTTATCTCCTACGAGCAGTACTTC. Protein: CASSLGATGLISYEQYF.

The V call is TRBV11-2, the J call TRBJ1-1, with D possibly matching TRBD1 (5 bases). The CDR3 contains 14 residues. Trimming removed 0 bases from V and 7 bases from J, with 12 bases in between. The V gene's germline CDR1 is SGHAT and CDR2 FQNNGV. CDR3: CASSLEPGRHEAFF. CDR3 DNA sequence: TGTGCCAGCAGCTTAGAACCAGGGCGACATGAAGCTTTCTTT.

V usage is TRBV4-2 and J usage is TRBJ1-1; D may be TRBD1 (6 bases). The CDR3 has 15 residues. Germline V gene lookup returns CDR1 LGHNA and CDR2 YNFKEQ. Trimming removed 4 bases from V and 4 bases from J, with 16 bases in between. CDR3 sequence: CASSPLTGLTTEAFF. The CDR3 nucleotides are TGTGCCAGCAGCCCGCTCACAGGGTTAACCACTGAAGCTTTCTTT.

CDR3 sequence reads: CASSSRPDRQETQYF. CDR3 in DNA: TGTGCCAGCAGCTCAAGGCCAGACCGCCAAGAGACCCAGTACTTC. The chain employs TRBV11-2 and TRBJ2-5; no clear D gene. V lost 4 bases to trimming and J lost 1 base, with 13 bases between them. Germline assignment: CDR1 SGHAT and CDR2 FQNNGV. This CDR3 has 15 amino acids.

This clone was seen once. The genes are TRBV5-4 and TRBJ2-1; tentative D call: TRBD2 (5 bases). The V end was cut by 0 bases, the J end by 6 bases, with 10 bases between. CDR1 and CDR2 (germline): SGHNT, YYREEE (reference sequence). The CDR3 is made up of 14 amino acids. This CDR3 is CASSLVREGNEQFF. CDR3 coding DNA: TGTGCCAGCAGCTTGGTGAGAGAGGGCAATGAGCAGTTCTTC.

Worth noting for this clone: It may be a read error: a sequence one base away is much more abundant. As the CDR3 is not closed by the conserved phenylalanine or tryptophan, this likely results from a read error. The genes are TRBV28 and TRBJ1-2, with no clear D. Looked up from germline, CDR1 is MDHEN and CDR2 is SYDVKM. This CDR3 is built from 13 residues. With 5 bases removed from V and 10 bases from J, the gap between germline ends came to 17 bases. The CDR3, as DNA: TGTGCCAGCAGTCAACAAGTGTGGGCTGCCTACACCTTA. Translated, it gives CASSQQVWAAYTL.

The chain recombines TRBV7-3 with TRBJ2-6; TRBD1 or TRBD2 may be the D gene (6 bases each). CDR3 length equals 17 residues. Trimming cost V 2 bases and J 0 bases, with 11 bases left between them. The germline CDR1 and CDR2 sequences are SGHTA and FQGTGA. The CDR3 sequence: CASSLARDISGANVLTF. The DNA of the CDR3 is TGTGCCAGCAGCTTAGCGCGGGACATCTCTGGGGCCAACGTCCTGACTTTC.

The CDR3 spells CASSPRTDTQYF. The CDR3 DNA follows: TGTGCCAGTAGCCCACGCACAGATACGCAGTATTTT. The chain joins TRBV19 to TRBJ2-3; D is ambiguous. V lost 6 bases to trimming and J lost 1 base, with 5 bases between them. Germline CDR1 LNHDA, CDR2 SQIVND (reference sequence). This CDR3 region has 12 residues.

The chain has TRBV7-3 and TRBJ2-5; 13 positions match TRBD2. The V gene's germline CDR1 is SGHTA and CDR2 FQGTGA. CDR3 size: 15 residues. The J segment lost 4 bases and the V segment lost 5 bases, leaving 4 bases of the junction unmatched. In DNA, the CDR3 is TGTGCCAGCAGCCCGGGACTAGCGGGACTAGAGACCCAGTACTTC. Its translation: CASSPGLAGLETQYF. Full variable domain (missing parts from reference TRBV7-3 and TRBJ2-5): GAGVSQTPSNKVTEKGKYVELRCDPISGHTALYWYRQSLGQGPEFLIYFQGTGAADDSGLPNDRFFAVRPEGSVSTLKIQRTERGDSAVYLCASSPGLAGLETQYFGPGTRLLVL.

The chain is built from TRBV6-6 and TRBJ2-7; TRBD2 might be the D (6 bases). The CDR3 spans 15 residues. V gave up 6 bases and J gave up 3 bases, with 18 bases separating them. In germline, CDR1 is MNHNY, CDR2 SVGAGI (reference sequence). The CDR3 DNA is TGTGCCAGCAGCAACAGCGGGCCAGCGTTCTACGAGCAGTACTTC. This codes for CASSNSGPAFYEQYF.

V gene TRBV28 combines with J gene TRBJ2-2; 8 bases map to TRBD1. CDR3 length: 17 amino acids. V dropped 5 bases and J dropped 5; count of bases not matched to a gene: 13. CDR1 is MDHEN and CDR2 is SYDVKM in the germline V gene. The CDR3 nucleotides are TGTGCCAGCAGTCATCTCTCAGGGGGCGGTGGGACCGGGGAGCTGTTTTTT. The encoded protein is CASSHLSGGGGTGELFF.

This clone was observed many times. The rearrangement joins TRBV6-5 to TRBJ1-1; D may be TRBD1 (5 bases). The CDR3 length is 15 residues. Germline assignment: CDR1 MNHEY and CDR2 SVGAGI. V lost 0 bases and J 10 bases, leaving 18 bases between the germline ends. CDR3 coding DNA: TGTGCCAGCAGTTACTCGCGGACATTACAAACGGGAGCTTTCTTT. This codes for CASSYSRTLQTGAFF.

This chain links TRBV7-3 with TRBJ2-7; 15 bases align to TRBD2. From germline, CDR1 is SGHTA and CDR2 FQGTGA. The CDR3 is 16 amino acids. The ends lost 0 bases at V and 3 bases at J; junction bases unmatched: 0. In nucleotides, the CDR3 is TGTGCCAGCAGCTTAACGGGACTAGCGGGAGGCTACGAGCAGTACTTC. Encoded protein: CASSLTGLAGGYEQYF.

The chain is built from TRBV19 and TRBJ2-7; 9 positions match TRBD1. Trimming removed 4 bases from V and 6 bases from J; junction bases left unmatched: 13. Germline CDR1 LNHDA, CDR2 SQIVND (reference sequence). The CDR3 length is 16 residues. CDR3 in DNA: TGTGCCAGTAGTACGTTACCGGGACAGGGTTTATCCGAGCAGTACTTC. It is translated as CASSTLPGQGLSEQYF.

The chain uses TRBV5-4 and TRBJ2-1, with D tentatively TRBD1 or TRBD2 (5 bases each). Between the trimmed V and J ends, which lost 0 bases and 1 base, there was a span of 8 bases. CDR1 is SGHNT, CDR2 YYREEE, per germline (reference sequence). This CDR3 is 15 amino acids long. CDR3 in amino acids: CASSLGGASYNEQFF. CDR3 bases: TGTGCCAGCAGCTTGGGAGGGGCGTCCTACAATGAGCAGTTCTTC.

Turning to this clone: A junction boundary mismatches the germline segment, possibly from a read error. The chain is built from TRBV2 and TRBJ1-1; D gene uncertain. The CDR3 is 12 amino acids. Germline V gene data show CDR1 as SNHLY and CDR2 as FYNNEI. The CDR3 loop reads CAGSAREIEAFF. CDR3 DNA sequence: TGTGCCGGCAGTGCTCGGGAAATTGAAGCTTTCTTT. The full variable domain, in which reference TRBV2 and TRBJ1-1 provide the parts outside the CDR3, is EPEVTQTPSHQVTQMGQEVILRCVPISNHLYFYWYRQILGQKVEFLVSFYNNEISEKSEIFDDQFSVERPDGSNFTLKIRSTKLEDSAMYFCAGSAREIEAFFGQGTRLTVV.